Presented here are 8 T cell receptor beta chains from one specimen sequenced in a study of blood T cell repertoires in COVID-19 (dated by TCRdb to 2019 to 2021). Library construction relied on the immunoSEQ multiplex PCR assay. What TCRdb holds here is the immuneACCESS table cut down to in-frame rearrangements. Part of the clones is not present; checked against another copy, under half of the missing clones reflect an unresolved V gene, and the others are unexplained. A total of about 270,000 clones appear in this sample, roughly nine tenths of them only once. Of the sample, approximately 8.2% falls within the top ten clones. What was sequenced was peripheral blood. These receptors all come from a man in his forties with active or convalescent COVID-19.

This clone showed up just once. The rearrangement joins TRBV19 to TRBJ2-3, with 8 nucleotides matching TRBD2. This CDR3 is built from 17 residues. Germline values: CDR1 LNHDA, CDR2 SQIVND (reference sequence). Trimming took 3 bases from V and 5 from J; bases not matched to a gene: 13. CDR3 nucleotides: TGTGCCAGTAGTATCCGGAGCGGGAGTGGGGGTGGAGATACGCAGTATTTT. Its translation is CASSIRSGSGGGDTQYF. Variable domain in full (rest from reference TRBV19 and TRBJ2-3): DGGITQSPKYLFRKEGQNVTLSCEQNLNHDAMYWYRQDPGQGLRLIYYSQIVNDFQKGDIAEGYSVSREKKESFPLTVTSAQKNPTAFYLCASSIRSGSGGGDTQYFGPGTRLTVL.

This chain joins TRBV9 and TRBJ2-7; D is unresolved. The CDR3 runs to 14 residues. V dropped 4 bases and J dropped 6 bases, with 17 bases sitting between them. Germline loops: CDR1 SGDLS, CDR2 YYNGEE. In nucleotides, the CDR3 is TGTGCCAGCAGCTTGACGGAGTTCAATCTCGAGCAGTACTTC. Its translation is CASSLTEFNLEQYF.

This clone was detected only once. This sequence joins TRBV5-1 and TRBJ1-6; 8 nucleotides match TRBD1. Germline-derived CDR1 and CDR2 are SGHRS and YFSETQ. This CDR3 has 14 amino acids. V trimming: 4 bases; J trimming: 8 bases; junction bases outside the gene matches: 5. The CDR3 is CASSTGQAYSPLHF. The CDR3 DNA follows: TGCGCCAGCAGCACGGGACAGGCATATTCACCCCTCCACTTT.

This clone was recorded a few times. The CDR3 protein is CASSIGASGNTIYF. CDR3 in DNA: TGTGCCAGTAGTATTGGGGCCTCTGGAAACACCATATATTTT. The V call is TRBV19, the J call TRBJ1-3; a weak D match, TRBD1 (5 bases). Trimming stripped 3 bases from V and 0 bases from J, with 6 bases between. Per the germline V gene, CDR1 is LNHDA and CDR2 is SQIVND (reference sequence). This CDR3 comprises 14 residues.

The chain recombines TRBV5-4 with TRBJ1-2; no definite D call. The CDR3 totals 13 residues. Looked up from germline, CDR1 is SGHNT and CDR2 is YYREEE (reference sequence). The V end lost 5 bases, the J end lost 4 bases, and 12 bases lay between the germline ends. DNA of the CDR3: TGTGCCAGCAGTATTTCGGCAGGCTATGGCTACACCTTC. This gives the protein CASSISAGYGYTF.

The chain has TRBV29-1 and TRBJ2-2, with D maybe TRBD1 (6 bases). Trimming stripped 7 bases from V and 4 bases from J, with 19 bases between. The CDR3 runs 15 residues. The germline CDR1 and CDR2 sequences are SQVTM and ANQGSEA. DNA for the CDR3: TGCAGCGCCAGTGGGACAACCAGGATCACCGGGGAGCTGTTTTTT. Residues: CSASGTTRITGELFF.

The J gene is TRBJ2-5, the V gene TRBV7-5; TRBD2 reflects the table's D call only, with no check against the DNA. TRBV7-5 is a documented pseudogene. The CDR3 sequence is 17 residues long. The CDR3 DNA sequence: TGTGTCAGAAGCTTCCTAAAGACTAGCGGGATAAGGGAGACCCAGTACTTC. Encoded protein: CVRSFLKTSGIRETQYF.

This clone was detected only a few times. J is TRBJ1-2 and V is TRBV10-2, with D possibly being TRBD1 (6 bases). The CDR3 totals 13 residues. V dropped 4 bases and J dropped 7 bases, with 13 bases sitting between them. The V gene's germline CDR1 is WSHSY and CDR2 SAAADI. This chain's CDR3 is CASSGRGGFGYTF. For the CDR3, the DNA is TGCGCCAGCAGTGGCAGGGGCGGGTTTGGCTACACCTTC.